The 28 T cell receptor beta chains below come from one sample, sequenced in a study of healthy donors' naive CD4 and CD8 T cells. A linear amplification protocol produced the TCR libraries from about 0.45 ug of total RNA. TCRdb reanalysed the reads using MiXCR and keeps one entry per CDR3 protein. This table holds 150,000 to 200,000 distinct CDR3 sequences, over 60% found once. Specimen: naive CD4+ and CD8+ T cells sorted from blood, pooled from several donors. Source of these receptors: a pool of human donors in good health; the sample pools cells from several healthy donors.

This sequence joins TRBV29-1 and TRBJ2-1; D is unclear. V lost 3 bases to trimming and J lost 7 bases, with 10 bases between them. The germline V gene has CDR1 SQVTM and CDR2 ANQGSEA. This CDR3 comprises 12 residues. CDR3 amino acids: CSVDAYRNEQFF. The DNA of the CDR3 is TGCAGCGTTGATGCCTATAGGAATGAGCAGTTCTTC.

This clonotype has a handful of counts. The CDR3 bases are TGCAGCGTTGAACTAGCGGGAGGTGTCGATGAGCAGTTCTTC. Translation: CSVELAGGVDEQFF. This chain connects TRBV29-1 to TRBJ2-1; TRBD2 matches 11 bases. The CDR3 contains 14 residues. Germline V gene sequence: CDR1 SQVTM, CDR2 ANQGSEA. J lost 8 bases, V lost 2 bases, and 5 bases had no gene match.

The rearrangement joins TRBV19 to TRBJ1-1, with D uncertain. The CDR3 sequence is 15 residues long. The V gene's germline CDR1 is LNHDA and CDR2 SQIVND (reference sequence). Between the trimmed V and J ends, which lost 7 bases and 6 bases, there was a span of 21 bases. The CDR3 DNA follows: TGTGCCAGTAACCCCCGACGGGGTAGTGGGGCTGAAGCTTTCTTT. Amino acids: CASNPRRGSGAEAFF. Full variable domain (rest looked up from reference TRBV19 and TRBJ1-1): DGGITQSPKYLFRKEGQNVTLSCEQNLNHDAMYWYRQDPGQGLRLIYYSQIVNDFQKGDIAEGYSVSREKKESFPLTVTSAQKNPTAFYLCASNPRRGSGAEAFFGQGTRLTVV.

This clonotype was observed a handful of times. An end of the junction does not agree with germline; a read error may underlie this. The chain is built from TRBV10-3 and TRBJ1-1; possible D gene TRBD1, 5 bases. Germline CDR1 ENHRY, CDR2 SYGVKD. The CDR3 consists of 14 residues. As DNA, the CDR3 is TGTGCCATCAGTGAGGAGGTAGGGGTCACTGAAGCCTTCTTT. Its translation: CAISEEVGVTEAFF.

The CDR3 spells CASSITGTYYEQYF. CDR3 nucleotide sequence: TGTGCCAGTAGTATAACGGGTACTTACTACGAGCAGTACTTC. This chain connects TRBV19 to TRBJ2-7; D not certain. In germline, CDR1 is LNHDA, CDR2 SQIVND (reference sequence). The CDR3 is 14 residues long. Trimming shortened V by 2 bases and J by 3 bases, and 11 bases separated the two germline ends.

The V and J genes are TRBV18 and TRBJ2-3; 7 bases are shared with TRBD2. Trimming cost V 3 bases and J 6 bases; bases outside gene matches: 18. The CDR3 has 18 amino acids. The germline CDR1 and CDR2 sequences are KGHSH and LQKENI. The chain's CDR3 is CASSPAGVWTGLLDTQYF. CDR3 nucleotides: TGTGCCAGCTCACCTGCGGGAGTCTGGACCGGATTATTGGATACGCAGTATTTT.

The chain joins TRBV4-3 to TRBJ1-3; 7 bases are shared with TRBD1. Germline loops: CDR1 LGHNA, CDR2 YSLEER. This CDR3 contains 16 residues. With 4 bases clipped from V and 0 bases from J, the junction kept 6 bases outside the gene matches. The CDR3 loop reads CASSRETGDSGNTIYF. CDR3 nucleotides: TGCGCCAGCAGCCGAGAAACAGGGGACTCTGGAAACACCATATATTTT.

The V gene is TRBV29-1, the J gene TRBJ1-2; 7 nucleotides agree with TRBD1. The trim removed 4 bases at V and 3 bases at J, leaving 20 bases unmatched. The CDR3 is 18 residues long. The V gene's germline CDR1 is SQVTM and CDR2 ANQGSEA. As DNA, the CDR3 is TGCAGCGTTGCAGAAAAGGACAGGCGCAGCGCCCAAGACTATGGCTACACCTTC. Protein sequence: CSVAEKDRRSAQDYGYTF. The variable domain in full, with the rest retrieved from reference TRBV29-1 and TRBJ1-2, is SAVISQKPSRDICQRGTSLTIQCQVDSQVTMMFWYRQQPGQSLTLIATANQGSEATYESGFVIDKFPISRPNLTFSTLTVSNMSPEDSSIYLCSVAEKDRRSAQDYGYTFGSGTRLTVV.

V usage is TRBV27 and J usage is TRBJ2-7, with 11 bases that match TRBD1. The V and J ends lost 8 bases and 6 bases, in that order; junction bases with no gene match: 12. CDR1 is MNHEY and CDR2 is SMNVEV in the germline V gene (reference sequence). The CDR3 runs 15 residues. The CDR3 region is CASSYVGQGAVEQYF. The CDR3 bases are TGTGCCAGCTCATATGTAGGACAGGGGGCGGTCGAGCAGTACTTC.

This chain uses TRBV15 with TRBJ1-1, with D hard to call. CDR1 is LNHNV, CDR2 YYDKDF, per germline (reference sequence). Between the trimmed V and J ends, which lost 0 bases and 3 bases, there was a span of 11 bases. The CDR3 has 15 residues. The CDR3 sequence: CATSRDPGGDTEAFF. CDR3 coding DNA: TGTGCCACCAGCAGAGACCCGGGCGGGGACACTGAAGCTTTCTTT.

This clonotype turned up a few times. The CDR3 protein is CASSLGSSGETQYF. The DNA for the CDR3 is TGCGCCAGCAGCTTGGGGTCCTCCGGTGAGACCCAGTACTTC. The chain couples TRBV5-1 to TRBJ2-5, with D hard to call. The germline V gene has CDR1 SGHRS and CDR2 YFSETQ. V was shortened by 0 bases and J by 5 bases, with 11 bases between the two germline ends. The CDR3 sequence is 14 residues long.

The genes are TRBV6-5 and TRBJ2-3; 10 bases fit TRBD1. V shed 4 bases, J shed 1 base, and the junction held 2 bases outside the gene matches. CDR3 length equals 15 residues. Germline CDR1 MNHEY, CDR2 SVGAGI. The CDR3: CASSSGTGGTDTQYF. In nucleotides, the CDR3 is TGTGCCAGCAGTTCCGGGACAGGGGGCACAGATACGCAGTATTTT.

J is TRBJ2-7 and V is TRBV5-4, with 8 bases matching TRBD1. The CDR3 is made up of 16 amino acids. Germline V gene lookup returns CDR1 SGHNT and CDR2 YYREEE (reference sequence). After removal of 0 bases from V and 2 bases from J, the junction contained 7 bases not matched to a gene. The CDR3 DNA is TGTGCCAGCAGCTTGGGATTACCGGGACAGGCCTACGAGCAGTACTTC. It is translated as CASSLGLPGQAYEQYF.

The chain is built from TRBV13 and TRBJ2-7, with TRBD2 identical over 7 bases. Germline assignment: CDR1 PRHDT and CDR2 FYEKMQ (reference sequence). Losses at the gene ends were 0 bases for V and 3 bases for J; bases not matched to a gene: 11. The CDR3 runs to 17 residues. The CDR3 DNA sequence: TGTGCCAGCAGCTTAGGCCTCCGGGGGGTAGCCCTCTACGAGCAGTACTTC. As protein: CASSLGLRGVALYEQYF.

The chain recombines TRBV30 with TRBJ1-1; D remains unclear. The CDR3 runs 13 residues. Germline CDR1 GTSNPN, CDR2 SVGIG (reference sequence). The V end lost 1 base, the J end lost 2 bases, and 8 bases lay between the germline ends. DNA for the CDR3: TGTGCCTGGAGTGCTTCACACAACACTGAAGCTTTCTTT. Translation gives CAWSASHNTEAFF.

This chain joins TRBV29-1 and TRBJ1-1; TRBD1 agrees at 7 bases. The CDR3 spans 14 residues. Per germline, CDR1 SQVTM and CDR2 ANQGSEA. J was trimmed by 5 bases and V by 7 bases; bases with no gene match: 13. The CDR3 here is CSAQLGQTLTEAFF. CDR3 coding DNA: TGCAGCGCCCAGTTGGGACAGACCTTAACTGAAGCTTTCTTT.

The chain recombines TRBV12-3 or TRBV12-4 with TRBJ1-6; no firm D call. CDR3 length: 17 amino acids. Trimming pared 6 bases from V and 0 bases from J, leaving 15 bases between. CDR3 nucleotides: TGTGCCAGCAGCTGGGGTGTGGGAAGCTCCTATAATTCACCCCTCCACTTT. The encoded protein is CASSWGVGSSYNSPLHF.

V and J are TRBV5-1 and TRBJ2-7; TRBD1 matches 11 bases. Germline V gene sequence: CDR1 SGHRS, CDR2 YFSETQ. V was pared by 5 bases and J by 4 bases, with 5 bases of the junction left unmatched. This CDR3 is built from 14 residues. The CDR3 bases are TGCGCCAGCAGTAAGGACAGGGGGCAATACGAGCAGTACTTC. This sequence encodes CASSKDRGQYEQYF.

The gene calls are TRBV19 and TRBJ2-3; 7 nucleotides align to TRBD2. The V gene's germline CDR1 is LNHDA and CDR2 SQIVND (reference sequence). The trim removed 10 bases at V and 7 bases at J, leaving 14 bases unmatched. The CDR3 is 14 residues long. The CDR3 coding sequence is TGTGCCACCAAACTTCAAGCGGGGACTAATACGCAGTATTTT. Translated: CATKLQAGTNTQYF.

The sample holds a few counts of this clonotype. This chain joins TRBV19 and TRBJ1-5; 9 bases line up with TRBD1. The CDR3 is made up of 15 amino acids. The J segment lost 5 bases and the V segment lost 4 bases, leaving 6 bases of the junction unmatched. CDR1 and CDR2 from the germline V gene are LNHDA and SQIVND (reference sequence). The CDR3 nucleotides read TGTGCCAGTAGTACCTGGGACAGGGCCGATCAGCCCCAGCATTTT. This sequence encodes CASSTWDRADQPQHF.

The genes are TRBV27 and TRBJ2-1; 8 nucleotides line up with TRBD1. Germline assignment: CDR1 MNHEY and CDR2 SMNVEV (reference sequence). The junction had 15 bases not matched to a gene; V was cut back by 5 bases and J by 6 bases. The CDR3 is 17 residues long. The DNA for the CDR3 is TGTGCCAGCAGTCCCACCCCGGACAGGGCTACCTTCAATGAGCAGTTCTTC. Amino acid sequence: CASSPTPDRATFNEQFF.

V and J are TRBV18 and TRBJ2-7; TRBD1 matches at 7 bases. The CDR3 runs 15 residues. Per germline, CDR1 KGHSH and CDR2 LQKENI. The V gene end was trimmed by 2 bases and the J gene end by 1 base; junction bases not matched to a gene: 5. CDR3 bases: TGTGCCAGCTCACCAGGGACAGACAATTCCTACGAGCAGTACTTC. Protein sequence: CASSPGTDNSYEQYF. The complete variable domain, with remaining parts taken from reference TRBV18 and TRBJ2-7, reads NAGVMQNPRHLVRRRGQEARLRCSPMKGHSHVYWYRQLPEEGLKFMVYLQKENIIDESGMPKERFSAEFPKEGPSILRIQQVVRGDSAAYFCASSPGTDNSYEQYFGPGTRLTVT.

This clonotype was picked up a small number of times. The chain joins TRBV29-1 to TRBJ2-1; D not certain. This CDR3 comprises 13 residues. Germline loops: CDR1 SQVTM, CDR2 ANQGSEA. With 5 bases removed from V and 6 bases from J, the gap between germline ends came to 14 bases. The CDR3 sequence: CSVQRLYSNEQFF. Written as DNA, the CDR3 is TGCAGCGTTCAGCGTCTCTATAGCAATGAGCAGTTCTTC.

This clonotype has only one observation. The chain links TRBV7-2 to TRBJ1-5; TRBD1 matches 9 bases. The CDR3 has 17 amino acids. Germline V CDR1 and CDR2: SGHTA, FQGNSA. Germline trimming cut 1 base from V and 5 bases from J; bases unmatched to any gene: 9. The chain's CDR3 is CASSLEGGQGRHQPQHF. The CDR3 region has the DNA TGTGCCAGCAGCTTAGAGGGGGGACAGGGAAGACATCAGCCCCAGCATTTT.

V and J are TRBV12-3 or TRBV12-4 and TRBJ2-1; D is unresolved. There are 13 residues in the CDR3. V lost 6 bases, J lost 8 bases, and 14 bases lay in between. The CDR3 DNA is TGTGCCAGCAGCCGGGCAGAAGCCTATGAGCAGTTCTTC. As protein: CASSRAEAYEQFF.

The CDR3 bases are TGTGCCAGCAGACAAAGCGGGGGGTACAATGAGCAGTTCTTC. As protein: CASRQSGGYNEQFF. The chain links TRBV12-3 or TRBV12-4 to TRBJ2-1, with 9 bases fitting TRBD2. CDR3 length: 14 amino acids. The J segment lost 4 bases and the V segment lost 6 bases, leaving 4 bases of the junction unmatched.

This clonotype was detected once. The CDR3: CASSLKQGIYEQYF. The CDR3 region has the DNA TGTGCCAGCAGTTTGAAACAGGGGATCTACGAGCAGTACTTC. This sequence joins TRBV28 and TRBJ2-7, with 7 nucleotides matching TRBD1. Germline V lookup: CDR1 MDHEN, CDR2 SYDVKM. The CDR3 runs to 14 residues. With V trimmed by 3 bases and J by 3 bases, 5 bases remained unmatched. Using reference TRBV28 and TRBJ2-7 for the parts outside the CDR3, the full variable domain is DVKVTQSSRYLVKRTGEKVFLECVQDMDHENMFWYRQDPGLGLRLIYFSYDVKMKEKGDIPEGYSVSREKKERFSLILESASTNQTSMYLCASSLKQGIYEQYFGPGTRLTVT.

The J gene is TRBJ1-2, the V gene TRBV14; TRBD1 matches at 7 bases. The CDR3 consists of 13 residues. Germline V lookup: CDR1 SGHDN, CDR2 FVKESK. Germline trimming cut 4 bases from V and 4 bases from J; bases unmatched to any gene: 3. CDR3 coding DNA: TGTGCCAGCAGCCCCGGGACAGCCTATGGCTACACCTTC. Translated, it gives CASSPGTAYGYTF.